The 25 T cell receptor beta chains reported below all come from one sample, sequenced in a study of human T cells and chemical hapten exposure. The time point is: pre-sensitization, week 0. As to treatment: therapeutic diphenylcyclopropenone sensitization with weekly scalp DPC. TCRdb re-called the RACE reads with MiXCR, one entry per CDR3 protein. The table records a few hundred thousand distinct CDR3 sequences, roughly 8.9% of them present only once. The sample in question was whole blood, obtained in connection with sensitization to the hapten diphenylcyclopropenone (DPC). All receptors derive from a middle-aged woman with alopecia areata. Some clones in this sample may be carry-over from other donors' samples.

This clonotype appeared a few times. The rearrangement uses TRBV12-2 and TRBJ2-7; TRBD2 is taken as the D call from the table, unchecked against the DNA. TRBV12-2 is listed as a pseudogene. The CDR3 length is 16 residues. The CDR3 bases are TGTGCAAGTCGCCCACACCATCGGGAGGGTCCCTACGAGCAGTACTTC. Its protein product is CASRPHHREGPYEQYF.

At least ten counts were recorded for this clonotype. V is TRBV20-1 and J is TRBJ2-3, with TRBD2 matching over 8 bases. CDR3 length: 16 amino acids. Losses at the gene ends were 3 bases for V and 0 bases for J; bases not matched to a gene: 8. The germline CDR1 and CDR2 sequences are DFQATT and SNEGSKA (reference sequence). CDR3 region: CSARVDIAGSTDTQYF. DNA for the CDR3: TGCAGTGCTAGGGTGGATATAGCGGGAAGCACAGATACGCAGTATTTT.

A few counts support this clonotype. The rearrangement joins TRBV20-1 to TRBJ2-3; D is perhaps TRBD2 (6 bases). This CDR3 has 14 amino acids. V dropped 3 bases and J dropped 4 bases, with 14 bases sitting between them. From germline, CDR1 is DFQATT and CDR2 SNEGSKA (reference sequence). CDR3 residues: CSARVPGGADTQYF. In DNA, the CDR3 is TGCAGTGCTAGGGTACCCGGAGGGGCAGATACGCAGTATTTT.

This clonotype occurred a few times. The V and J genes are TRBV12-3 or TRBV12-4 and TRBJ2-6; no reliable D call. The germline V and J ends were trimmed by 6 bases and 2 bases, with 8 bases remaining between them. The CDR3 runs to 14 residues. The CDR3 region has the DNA TGTGCCAGCAGCTACAGCACTGGGGCCAACGTCCTGACTTTC. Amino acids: CASSYSTGANVLTF.

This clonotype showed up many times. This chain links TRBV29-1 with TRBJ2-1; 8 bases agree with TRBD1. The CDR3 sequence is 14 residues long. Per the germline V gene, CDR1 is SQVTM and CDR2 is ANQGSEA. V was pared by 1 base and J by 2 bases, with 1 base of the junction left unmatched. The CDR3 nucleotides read TGCAGCGTTGAAGTACAGGGGGCCTACAATGAGCAGTTCTTC. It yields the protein CSVEVQGAYNEQFF.

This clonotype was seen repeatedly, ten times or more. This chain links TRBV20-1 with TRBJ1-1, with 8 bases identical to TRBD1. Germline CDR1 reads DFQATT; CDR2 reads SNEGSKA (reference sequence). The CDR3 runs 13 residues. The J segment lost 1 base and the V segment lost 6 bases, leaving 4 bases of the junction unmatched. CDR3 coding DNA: TGCAGTGCCGAGGACAGGGCGAACACTGAAGCTTTCTTT. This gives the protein CSAEDRANTEAFF.

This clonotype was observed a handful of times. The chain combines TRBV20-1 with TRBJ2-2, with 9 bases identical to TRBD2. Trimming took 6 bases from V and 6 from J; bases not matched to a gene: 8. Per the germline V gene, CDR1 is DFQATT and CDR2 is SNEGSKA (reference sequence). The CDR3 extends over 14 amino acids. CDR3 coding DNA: TGCAGTGCGGGCGGCGGGAGGGTCGCCGGGGAGCTGTTTTTT. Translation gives CSAGGGRVAGELFF.

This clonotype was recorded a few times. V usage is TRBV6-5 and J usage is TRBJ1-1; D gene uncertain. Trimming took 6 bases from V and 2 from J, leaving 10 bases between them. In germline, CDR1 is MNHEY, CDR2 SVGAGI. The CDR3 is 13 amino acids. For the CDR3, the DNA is TGTGCCAGCAGCCCACCTTCTAACACTGAAGCTTTCTTT. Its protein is CASSPPSNTEAFF.

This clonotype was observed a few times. The CDR3 sequence is CASALPYQGANVLTF. DNA of the CDR3: TGTGCCAGCGCACTGCCCTACCAAGGGGCCAACGTCCTGACTTTC. This chain joins TRBV7-2 and TRBJ2-6; D call uncertain. From germline, CDR1 is SGHTA and CDR2 FQGNSA. With 8 bases removed from V and 4 bases from J, the gap between germline ends came to 15 bases. CDR3 length: 15 residues.

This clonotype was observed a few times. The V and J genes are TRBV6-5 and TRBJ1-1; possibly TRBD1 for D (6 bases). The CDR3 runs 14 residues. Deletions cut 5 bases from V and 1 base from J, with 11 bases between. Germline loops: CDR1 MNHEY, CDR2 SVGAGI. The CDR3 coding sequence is TGTGCCAGCAGTAAAAACAGGGAGAACACTGAAGCTTTCTTT. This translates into CASSKNRENTEAFF.

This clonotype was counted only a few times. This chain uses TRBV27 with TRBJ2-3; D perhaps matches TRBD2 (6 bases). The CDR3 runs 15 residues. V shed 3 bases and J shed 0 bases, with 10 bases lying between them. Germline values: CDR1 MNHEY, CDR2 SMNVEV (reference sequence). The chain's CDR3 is CASSFFSGSTDTQYF. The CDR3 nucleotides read TGTGCCAGCAGTTTCTTTAGCGGTAGCACAGATACGCAGTATTTT.

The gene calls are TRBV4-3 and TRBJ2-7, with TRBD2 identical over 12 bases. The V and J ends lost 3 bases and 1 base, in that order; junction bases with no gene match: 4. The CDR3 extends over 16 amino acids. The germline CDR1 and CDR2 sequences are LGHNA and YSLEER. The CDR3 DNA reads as TGCGCCAGCAGCCAGGCCGGGACTAGCGGGTCCTACGAGCAGTACTTC. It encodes CASSQAGTSGSYEQYF.

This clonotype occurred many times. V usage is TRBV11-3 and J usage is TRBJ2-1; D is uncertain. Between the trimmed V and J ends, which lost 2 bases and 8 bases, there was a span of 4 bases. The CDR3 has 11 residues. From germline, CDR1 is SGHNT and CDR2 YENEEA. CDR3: CASSLRDEQFF. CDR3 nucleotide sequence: TGTGCCAGCAGCTTAAGGGATGAGCAGTTCTTC.

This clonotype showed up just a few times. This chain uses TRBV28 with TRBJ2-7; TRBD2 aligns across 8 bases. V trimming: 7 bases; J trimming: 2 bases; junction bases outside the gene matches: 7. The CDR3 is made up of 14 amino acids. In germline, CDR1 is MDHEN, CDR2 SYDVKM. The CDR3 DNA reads TGTGCCAGCATAGCTACTAGCGGCCCCTACGAGCAGTACTTC. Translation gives CASIATSGPYEQYF.

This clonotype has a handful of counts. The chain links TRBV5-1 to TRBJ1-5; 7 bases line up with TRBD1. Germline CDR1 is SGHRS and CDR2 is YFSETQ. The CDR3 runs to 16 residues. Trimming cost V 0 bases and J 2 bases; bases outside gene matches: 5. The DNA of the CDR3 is TGCGCCAGCAGCTTGGAAGACAGGGCGCGCAATCAGCCCCAGCATTTT. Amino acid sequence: CASSLEDRARNQPQHF. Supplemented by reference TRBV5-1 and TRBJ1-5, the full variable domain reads KAGVTQTPRYLIKTRGQQVTLSCSPISGHRSVSWYQQTPGQGLQFLFEYFSETQRNKGNFPGRFSGRQFSNSRSEMNVSTLELGDSALYLCASSLEDRARNQPQHFGDGTRLSIL.

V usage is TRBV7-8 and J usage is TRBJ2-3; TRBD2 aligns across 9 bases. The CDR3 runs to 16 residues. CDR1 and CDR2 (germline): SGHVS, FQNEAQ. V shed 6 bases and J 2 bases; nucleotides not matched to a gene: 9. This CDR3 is CASSPGLATSTDTQYF. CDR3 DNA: TGTGCCAGCAGTCCAGGACTAGCGACCTCCACAGATACGCAGTATTTT.

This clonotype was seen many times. In DNA, the CDR3 is TGTGCCAGCAGGACCCTCGGGGCTAGCGCGAGAGGAGATACGCAGTATTTT. Residues: CASRTLGASARGDTQYF. The chain has TRBV2 and TRBJ2-3; a possible D gene is TRBD2 (6 bases). CDR1 is SNHLY, CDR2 FYNNEI, per germline. Trimming left V 6 bases short and J 5 bases short, with 24 bases between. The CDR3 is 17 residues long.

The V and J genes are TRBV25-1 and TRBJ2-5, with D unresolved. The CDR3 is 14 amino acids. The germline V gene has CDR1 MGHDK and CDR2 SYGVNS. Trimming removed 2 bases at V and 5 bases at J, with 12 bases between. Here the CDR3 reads CASSEMIYGETQYF. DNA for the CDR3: TGTGCCAGCAGTGAAATGATTTACGGGGAGACCCAGTACTTC.

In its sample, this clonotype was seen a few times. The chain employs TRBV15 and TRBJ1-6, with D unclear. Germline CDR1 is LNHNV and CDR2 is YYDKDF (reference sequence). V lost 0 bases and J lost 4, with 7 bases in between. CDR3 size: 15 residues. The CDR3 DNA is TGTGCCACCAGCAGAGATCCGGGATATAATTCACCCCTCCACTTT. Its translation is CATSRDPGYNSPLHF.

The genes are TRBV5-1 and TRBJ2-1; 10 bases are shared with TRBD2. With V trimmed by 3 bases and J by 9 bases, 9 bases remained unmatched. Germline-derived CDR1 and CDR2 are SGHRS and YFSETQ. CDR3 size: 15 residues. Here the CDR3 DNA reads TGCGCCAGCAGCTCTAGCGGGAGAGACGCCGGTGAGCAGTTCTTC. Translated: CASSSSGRDAGEQFF.

The CDR3 region is CASRPRANTGELFF. CDR3 nucleotides: TGTGCCAGCAGACCCCGGGCGAACACCGGGGAGCTGTTTTTT. The chain carries TRBV6-5 and TRBJ2-2, with D unresolved. Looked up from germline, CDR1 is MNHEY and CDR2 is SVGAGI. Trimming took off 6 bases at V and 0 bases at J, with 8 bases between the two ends. The CDR3 is 14 residues long.

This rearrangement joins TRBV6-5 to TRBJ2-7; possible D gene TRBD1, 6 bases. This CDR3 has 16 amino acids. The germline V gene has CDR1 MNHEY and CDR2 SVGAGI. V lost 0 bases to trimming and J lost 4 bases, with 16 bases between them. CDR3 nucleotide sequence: TGTGCCAGCAGTTACTCTGGGGGCGCCTCACCTTACGAGCAGTACTTC. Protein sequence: CASSYSGGASPYEQYF.

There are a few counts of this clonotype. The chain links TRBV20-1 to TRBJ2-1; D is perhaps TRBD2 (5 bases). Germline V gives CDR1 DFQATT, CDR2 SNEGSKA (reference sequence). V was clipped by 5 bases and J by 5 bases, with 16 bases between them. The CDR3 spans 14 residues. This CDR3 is CSALPGGRNNEQFF. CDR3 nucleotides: TGCAGTGCTCTCCCAGGAGGTAGAAACAATGAGCAGTTCTTC.

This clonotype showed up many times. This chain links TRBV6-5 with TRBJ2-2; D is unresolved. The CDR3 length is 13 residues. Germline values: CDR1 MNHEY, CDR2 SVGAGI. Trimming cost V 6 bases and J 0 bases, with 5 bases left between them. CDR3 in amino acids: CASRQPNTGELFF. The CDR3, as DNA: TGTGCCAGCAGACAGCCGAACACCGGGGAGCTGTTTTTT.

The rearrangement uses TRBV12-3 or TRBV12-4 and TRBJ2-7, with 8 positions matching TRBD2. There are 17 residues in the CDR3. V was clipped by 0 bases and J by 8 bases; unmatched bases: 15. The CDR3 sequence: CASSLADPSGPEGKQYF. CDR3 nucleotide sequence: TGTGCCAGCAGTTTAGCGGATCCTAGCGGGCCGGAGGGGAAGCAGTACTTC.